This T cell receptor beta chain stems from a study of T cell responses to AZD1222 COVID-19 vaccine. The repertoire was sequenced with immunoSEQ multiplex PCR; TCRdb's copy has only in-frame clones and lacks some. The sample carries 35,000 to 50,000 clones, approximately 89% recorded once. V lost 2 bases and J lost 8, with 9 bases in between. The germline gives CDR1 MGHDK, CDR2 SYGVNS. The CDR3 covers 12 residues. This clone occurred once. J is TRBJ1-2 and V is TRBV25-1; D gene uncertain. This material consisted of peripheral blood, taken 28 days after the second AZD1222 dose. The sequence was obtained from an adult who received the AZD1222 COVID-19 vaccine. DNA of the CDR3: TGTGCCAGCAGTGAAGGGCCCAAGGGCTACACCTTC. This gives the protein CASSEGPKGYTF.